The clone carrying this T cell receptor (beta chain) has a single count. Its specificity is unknown. The table came from immunoSEQ multiplex PCR; TCRdb's copy has only in-frame clones and leaves some out. Of tens of thousands of clones in the sample, 84% were seen once. The data were taken from a study of Tregs in tolerant kidney transplant recipients. Regarding the study as a whole: No direct test of biological reproducibility was done here.

Unstimulated Tregs (CD4+CD25+CD127-) and CD4+CD25- non-Tregs were sorted from PBMCs. Germline V CDR1 and CDR2: SGHVS, FQNEAQ. The V and J ends lost 6 bases and 1 base respectively, with 14 bases between them. The CDR3 is made up of 15 amino acids. The sequence derives from a human donor in good health. The sequenced material came from CD4+ T cells from blood. The chain recombines TRBV7-8 with TRBJ2-3; D possibly corresponds to TRBD2 (6 bases). The CDR3 here is CASRLARLGTDTQYF. CDR3 nucleotides: TGTGCCAGCAGACTAGCTAGACTAGGCACAGATACGCAGTATTTT.